Below, 31 T cell receptor beta chains from the same sample are listed, as sequenced in a study of post-analysis software for immune sequencing data. The study, taken as a whole, reports: Roughly 5 TRBV segments (TRBV5-6, TRBV5-1 and TRBV20-1 among them) occurred more frequently in patients than in controls.

Each TCR beta cDNA library carried unique molecular identifiers. A single record per CDR3 protein comes from TCRdb applying MiXCR to the PCR reads. The sample includes approximately 730,000 distinct CDR3 sequences, roughly 27% seen only once; the top ten take 0.5% to 0.6%. These receptors' targets are unknown. Sequencing was carried out using blood. The receptors originated from a girl aged 5 to 17 with multiple sclerosis.

The V and J genes are TRBV14 and TRBJ2-5; D call uncertain. The germline CDR1 and CDR2 sequences are SGHDN and FVKESK. V lost 1 base to trimming and J lost 7 bases, with 13 bases between them. This CDR3 spans 14 amino acids. This CDR3 reads CASSQVLGGGTQYF. CDR3 DNA: TGTGCCAGCAGCCAAGTTTTGGGCGGTGGGACCCAGTACTTC.

The genes are TRBV7-2 and TRBJ2-7, with 10 bases fitting TRBD2. This CDR3 has 15 residues. J lost 4 bases, V lost 6 bases, and 9 bases had no gene match. CDR1 SGHTA and CDR2 FQGNSA come from the germline V gene. CDR3 nucleotides: TGTGCCAGCAGTTTCCTAGCGGGAGTCGGATACGAGCAGTACTTC. Protein product: CASSFLAGVGYEQYF.

CDR3 sequence: CASSGRIPGQGANYGYTF. CDR3 DNA: TGCGCCAGCAGCGGTAGAATCCCGGGACAGGGAGCTAACTATGGCTACACCTTC. The chain carries TRBV4-1 and TRBJ1-2; the match to TRBD1 covers 9 bases. After removal of 5 bases from V and 0 bases from J, the junction contained 13 bases not matched to a gene. The CDR3 has 18 residues. Looked up from germline, CDR1 is MGHRA and CDR2 is YSYEKL.

This clonotype was observed a few times. This chain connects TRBV20-1 to TRBJ1-4, with D unclear. The CDR3 is made up of 14 amino acids. Germline assignment: CDR1 DFQATT and CDR2 SNEGSKA (reference sequence). The V and J ends lost 6 bases and 7 bases respectively, with 18 bases between them. The CDR3 DNA is TGCAGTGCCAGCCTCACGGCCCGGGGTGAAAAACTGTTTTTT. This sequence encodes CSASLTARGEKLFF.

CDR3 loop: CSARDRQGAWDSPLHF. CDR3 nucleotides: TGCAGTGCTAGAGATCGTCAGGGGGCATGGGATTCACCCCTCCACTTT. V is TRBV20-1 and J is TRBJ1-6; TRBD1 matches 8 bases. V lost 0 bases to trimming and J lost 8 bases; unmatched junction nucleotides: 9. The CDR3 sequence is 16 residues long. Germline V gene sequence: CDR1 DFQATT, CDR2 SNEGSKA (reference sequence).

This clonotype was seen a handful of times. The chain links TRBV19 to TRBJ2-5; 10 bases line up with TRBD2. Germline CDR1 reads LNHDA; CDR2 reads SQIVND (reference sequence). The CDR3 length is 15 residues. V lost 8 bases to trimming and J lost 1 base; unmatched junction nucleotides: 7. CDR3 loop: CASGRTSGLQETQYF. The CDR3, as DNA: TGTGCCAGTGGCAGGACTAGCGGCCTCCAAGAGACCCAGTACTTC.

Details on this clonotype: At one of its ends the junction is not consistent with the germline gene, which may arise from a read error. The V call is TRBV28, the J call TRBJ2-5; TRBD1 aligns across 9 bases. The CDR3 loop spans 15 amino acids. CDR1 and CDR2 from the germline V gene are MDHEN and SYDVKM. CDR3 sequence reads: CACSFRYRGPETQYF. The CDR3 DNA reads as TGTGCCTGCAGTTTTAGGTACAGGGGGCCGGAGACCCAGTACTTC.

The chain carries TRBV28 and TRBJ1-2; D is possibly TRBD1 (5 bases). Trimming pared 8 bases from V and 2 bases from J, leaving 15 bases between. The CDR3 covers 14 residues. Germline CDR1 MDHEN, CDR2 SYDVKM. CDR3 region: CASWLAGTNYGYTF. The CDR3 nucleotides read TGTGCCAGCTGGTTAGCCGGGACCAACTATGGCTACACCTTC.

The chain employs TRBV7-9 and TRBJ2-6; the D is unclear. V shed 5 bases and J shed 0 bases, with 8 bases lying between them. Germline values: CDR1 SEHNR, CDR2 FQNEAQ (reference sequence). The CDR3 is 15 residues long. The DNA of the CDR3 is TGTGCCAGCAGCCCGGCTCCCTCTGGGGCCAACGTCCTGACTTTC. It codes for CASSPAPSGANVLTF.

V gene TRBV4-1 combines with J gene TRBJ1-2; D perhaps matches TRBD1 (5 bases). CDR3 length: 18 amino acids. Between the trimmed V and J ends, which lost 0 bases and 5 bases, there was a span of 22 bases. Germline CDR1 MGHRA, CDR2 YSYEKL. The CDR3 loop is CASSQEYSGTPEGYGYTF. The CDR3 DNA follows: TGCGCCAGCAGCCAAGAATACTCCGGGACCCCCGAGGGGTATGGCTACACCTTC.

About this clonotype itself: A much larger clonotype is one base distant, so this may be a read error. The gene calls are TRBV12-3 or TRBV12-4 and TRBJ2-7; TRBD2 agrees at 8 bases. There are 14 residues in the CDR3. Unmatched junction bases numbered 9, after V lost 8 bases and J lost 3 bases. DNA for the CDR3: TGTGCCAGCCAATTACTAGCGGCAGGCTACGAGCAGTACTTC. Translated: CASQLLAAGYEQYF.

The chain combines TRBV3-1 with TRBJ2-7; 11 bases agree with TRBD1. V lost 4 bases to trimming and J lost 3 bases; unmatched junction nucleotides: 5. Germline V lookup: CDR1 LGHDT, CDR2 YNNKEL (reference sequence). CDR3 length: 15 amino acids. The CDR3 sequence: CASSPWTGGGYEQYF. The CDR3 coding sequence is TGTGCCAGCAGCCCTTGGACAGGGGGCGGCTACGAGCAGTACTTC.

In this sample, this clonotype turned up a few times. The rearrangement uses TRBV7-2 and TRBJ2-7; no reliable D call. Germline CDR1 and CDR2: SGHTA and FQGNSA. Trimming shortened V by 6 bases and J by 5 bases, and 8 bases separated the two germline ends. The CDR3 totals 11 residues. The CDR3 reads CASRTDNEQYF. The DNA of the CDR3 is TGTGCCAGCAGGACTGATAACGAGCAGTACTTC.

The rearrangement joins TRBV5-1 to TRBJ2-5, with 7 bases fitting TRBD1. V shed 4 bases and J 5 bases; nucleotides not matched to a gene: 8. The CDR3 sequence is 14 residues long. Germline loops: CDR1 SGHRS, CDR2 YFSETQ. CDR3 protein: CASSTQGTRETQYF. The CDR3 DNA sequence: TGCGCCAGCAGCACACAGGGGACGAGGGAGACCCAGTACTTC.

The J gene is TRBJ2-5, the V gene TRBV20-1; 13 nucleotides align to TRBD2. Germline CDR1 is DFQATT and CDR2 is SNEGSKA (reference sequence). Trimming cost V 6 bases and J 5 bases; bases outside gene matches: 12. CDR3 length: 16 residues. CDR3 in amino acids: CSAQRTSGSPGETQYF. The DNA for the CDR3 is TGCAGTGCCCAAAGGACTAGCGGGAGCCCCGGGGAGACCCAGTACTTC.

The chain couples TRBV29-1 to TRBJ2-7; D is perhaps TRBD1 (6 bases). Trimming shortened V by 7 bases and J by 2 bases, and 12 bases separated the two germline ends. The CDR3 length is 12 residues. Germline V CDR1 and CDR2: SQVTM, ANQGSEA. CDR3 residues: CSAFTGTYEQYF. CDR3 in DNA: TGCAGCGCATTCACAGGGACCTACGAGCAGTACTTC.

This clonotype has more than one count but fewer than ten. This chain joins TRBV7-2 and TRBJ2-1; D remains ambiguous. Between the trimmed V and J ends, which lost 0 bases and 6 bases, there was a span of 12 bases. CDR3 length: 15 residues. Germline V lookup: CDR1 SGHTA, CDR2 FQGNSA. The CDR3 nucleotides are TGTGCCAGCAGCTTAGCGCCAGGACCGGGCAATGAGCAGTTCTTC. It codes for CASSLAPGPGNEQFF.

The rearrangement uses TRBV7-2 and TRBJ1-4, with unresolved D. The V end was cut by 0 bases, the J end by 13 bases, with 12 bases between. There are 13 residues in the CDR3. Looked up from germline, CDR1 is SGHTA and CDR2 is FQGNSA. In DNA form, the CDR3 reads TGTGCCAGCAGCTTAGCCGGGGAACATAGACTGTTTTTT. Its translation is CASSLAGEHRLFF.

The genes are TRBV20-1 and TRBJ2-1, with TRBD1 identical over 7 bases. Per the germline V gene, CDR1 is DFQATT and CDR2 is SNEGSKA (reference sequence). J gave up 4 bases and V 6 bases, and 9 bases lay outside the gene matches. CDR3 length equals 14 residues. This CDR3 is CSAQGPMGYNEQFF. CDR3 nucleotides: TGCAGTGCACAGGGGCCCATGGGGTACAATGAGCAGTTCTTC.

This clonotype was counted many times. The rearrangement links TRBV20-1 to TRBJ2-5; a weak D match, TRBD2 (7 bases). The CDR3 covers 14 residues. Germline CDR1 is DFQATT and CDR2 is SNEGSKA (reference sequence). V lost 6 bases and J lost 1, with 15 bases in between. CDR3: CSAIPGGVQETQYF. DNA for the CDR3: TGCAGTGCCATCCCGGGGGGCGTCCAAGAGACCCAGTACTTC.

At least ten counts were recorded for this clonotype. The chain carries TRBV12-3 or TRBV12-4 and TRBJ2-5; D not resolved. The CDR3 is 15 residues long. V gave up 4 bases and J gave up 5 bases, with 17 bases separating them. CDR3 region: CASSSFSTLLETQYF. The CDR3 DNA is TGTGCCAGCAGTTCGTTTTCTACCCTCTTGGAGACCCAGTACTTC.

This clonotype came up a few times. The chain recombines TRBV6-5 with TRBJ1-5; no reliable D call. V was shortened by 4 bases and J by 0 bases, with 10 bases between the two germline ends. The germline gives CDR1 MNHEY, CDR2 SVGAGI. This CDR3 is 15 amino acids long. CDR3 in amino acids: CASSLRPVSNQPQHF. CDR3 DNA sequence: TGTGCCAGCAGTTTACGACCGGTTAGCAATCAGCCCCAGCATTTT.

The chain carries TRBV5-5 and TRBJ1-1; D is ambiguous. Trimming shortened V by 10 bases and J by 1 base, and 8 bases separated the two germline ends. The CDR3 covers 11 residues. Germline CDR1 is SGHKS and CDR2 is YYEKEE (reference sequence). CDR3 sequence reads: CASEANTEAFF. CDR3 sequence (DNA): TGTGCCTCGGAAGCGAACACTGAAGCTTTCTTT.

The rearrangement links TRBV7-9 to TRBJ2-5; tentatively, D is TRBD1 (5 bases). The CDR3 has 15 residues. Trimming took off 3 bases at V and 5 bases at J, with 16 bases between the two ends. Germline CDR1 and CDR2: SEHNR and FQNEAQ (reference sequence). The CDR3, as DNA: TGTGCCAGCAGCTTCGAGCCACAGGCAGGGGAGACCCAGTACTTC. Amino acid sequence: CASSFEPQAGETQYF.

This chain uses TRBV20-1 with TRBJ1-5; 7 bases map to TRBD1. Germline V gene lookup returns CDR1 DFQATT and CDR2 SNEGSKA (reference sequence). The CDR3 runs 18 residues. The V and J ends lost 3 bases and 2 bases, in that order; junction bases with no gene match: 16. CDR3 residues: CSARGDSGGLYGNQPQHF. Here the CDR3 DNA reads TGCAGTGCTAGGGGGGACAGTGGGGGTTTGTACGGCAATCAGCCCCAGCATTTT.

This clonotype came up a few times. A junction boundary mismatches the germline segment, possibly from a read error. This chain uses TRBV7-2 with TRBJ2-6; D remains ambiguous. The CDR3 spans 18 residues. Germline V CDR1 and CDR2: SGHTA, FQGNSA. CDR3 bases: TGTGCCAGCAGCTCCTTACAGAGACGGAACTCTGAGGCCAACGTCCTGACTTTC. Translated: CASSSLQRRNSEANVLTF.

This chain connects TRBV5-1 to TRBJ2-7; perhaps TRBD1 as D (6 bases). Trimming removed 4 bases from V and 2 bases from J, with 13 bases in between. Germline values: CDR1 SGHRS, CDR2 YFSETQ. The CDR3 covers 14 residues. The DNA of the CDR3 is TGCGCCAGCAGCACACCGGGACAAACCTACGAGCAGTACTTC. This gives the protein CASSTPGQTYEQYF.

The rearrangement links TRBV24-1 to TRBJ2-3; D is unclear. The CDR3 length is 15 residues. The V gene's germline CDR1 is KGHDR and CDR2 SFDVKD. Between the trimmed V and J ends, which lost 0 bases and 6 bases, there was a span of 12 bases. CDR3 sequence: CATSDLANLKDTQYF. CDR3 in DNA: TGTGCCACCAGTGATTTGGCGAACTTAAAGGATACGCAGTATTTT.

The V gene is TRBV7-9, the J gene TRBJ2-1, with 8 nucleotides matching TRBD2. V lost 6 bases, J lost 6 bases, and 13 bases stayed unmatched. The CDR3 extends over 16 amino acids. The germline V gene has CDR1 SEHNR and CDR2 FQNEAQ (reference sequence). This CDR3 reads CASSRGSREGSNEQFF. The CDR3 DNA follows: TGTGCCAGCAGTCGAGGGTCCCGGGAGGGAAGCAATGAGCAGTTCTTC. Full variable domain (missing parts from reference TRBV7-9 and TRBJ2-1): DTGVSQNPRHKITKRGQNVTFRCDPISEHNRLYWYRQTLGQGPEFLTYFQNEAQLEKSRLLSDRFSAERPKGSFSTLEIQRTEQGDSAMYLCASSRGSREGSNEQFFGPGTRLTVL.

The rearrangement joins TRBV7-2 to TRBJ2-3; 9 bases line up with TRBD2. The J segment lost 6 bases and the V segment lost 1 base, leaving 14 bases of the junction unmatched. CDR1 and CDR2 from the germline V gene are SGHTA and FQGNSA. The CDR3 totals 18 residues. This CDR3 is CASSLGIAGAPARDTQYF. CDR3 DNA: TGTGCCAGCAGCTTAGGGATAGCGGGGGCCCCCGCTCGTGATACGCAGTATTTT.

This clonotype was recorded a few times. CDR3 residues: CASSLWAGADGYTF. CDR3 DNA sequence: TGTGCCAGCAGTTTATGGGCAGGGGCGGATGGCTACACCTTC. The rearrangement uses TRBV27 and TRBJ1-2; D is possibly TRBD1 (6 bases). The germline V gene encodes CDR1 MNHEY and CDR2 SMNVEV (reference sequence). The CDR3 extends over 14 amino acids. With 1 base removed from V and 6 bases from J, the gap between germline ends came to 12 bases.